This TCR beta chain was recovered during a study of cytomegalovirus exposure and HLA in healthy donors. Study-wide points: TCR beta chain V- and J-gene trimming was linked, in a later analysis, to a missense variant in DCLRE1C.

Trimming removed 6 bases at V and 4 bases at J, with 10 bases between. The V gene's germline CDR1 is SGDLS and CDR2 YYNGEE. The CDR3 consists of 12 residues. For this clone: No antigen is known for it.

Primers for the PCR totalled 60 Vbeta and 13 Jbeta. The data were produced by immunoSEQ multiplex PCR, yet TCRdb's version contains in-frame clones alone and is incomplete. Of some 270,000 clones in the sample, nearly 95% were seen once. Likely unrecorded immune exposures existed in these nominally healthy donors. Sequenced sample: PBMCs. The chain uses TRBV9 and TRBJ1-2, with a possible D match to TRBD1 (5 bases). The TCR comes from a girl aged 2-10 years in good health and CMV-seronegative. The CDR3 reads CASMGGIYGYTF. The DNA of the CDR3 is TGTGCCAGCATGGGGGGTATCTATGGCTACACCTTC.